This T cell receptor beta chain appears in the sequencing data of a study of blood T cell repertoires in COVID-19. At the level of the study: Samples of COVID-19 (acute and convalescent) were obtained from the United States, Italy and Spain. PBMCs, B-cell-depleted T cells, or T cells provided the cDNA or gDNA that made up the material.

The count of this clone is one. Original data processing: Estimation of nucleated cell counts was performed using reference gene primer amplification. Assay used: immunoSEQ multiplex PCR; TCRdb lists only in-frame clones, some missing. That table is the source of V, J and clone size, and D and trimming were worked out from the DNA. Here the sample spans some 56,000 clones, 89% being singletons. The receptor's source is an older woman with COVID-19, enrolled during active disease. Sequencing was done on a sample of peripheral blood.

This CDR3 reads CASSEVGVKGSGNTIYF. The DNA for the CDR3 is TGTGCCAGCAGTGAAGTAGGGGTAAAGGGCTCTGGAAACACCATATATTTT. The chain uses TRBV6-1 and TRBJ1-3, with D possibly TRBD1 on 5 matching bases. Looked up from germline, CDR1 is MNHNS and CDR2 is SASEGT. V was shortened by 1 base and J by 0 bases, with 13 bases between the two germline ends. This CDR3 has 17 amino acids.